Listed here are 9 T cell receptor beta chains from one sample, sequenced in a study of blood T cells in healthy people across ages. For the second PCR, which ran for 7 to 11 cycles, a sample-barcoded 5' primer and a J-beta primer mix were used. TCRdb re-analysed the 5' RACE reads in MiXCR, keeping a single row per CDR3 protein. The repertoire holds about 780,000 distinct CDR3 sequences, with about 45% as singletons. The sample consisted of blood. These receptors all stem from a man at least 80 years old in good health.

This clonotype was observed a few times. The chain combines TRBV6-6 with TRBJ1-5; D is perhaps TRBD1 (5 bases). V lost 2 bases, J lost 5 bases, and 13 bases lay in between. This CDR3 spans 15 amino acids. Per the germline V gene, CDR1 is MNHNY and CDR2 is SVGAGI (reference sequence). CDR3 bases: TGTGCCAGCAGTTACCCGGGGGGAGGTGATCAGCCCCAGCATTTT. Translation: CASSYPGGGDQPQHF.

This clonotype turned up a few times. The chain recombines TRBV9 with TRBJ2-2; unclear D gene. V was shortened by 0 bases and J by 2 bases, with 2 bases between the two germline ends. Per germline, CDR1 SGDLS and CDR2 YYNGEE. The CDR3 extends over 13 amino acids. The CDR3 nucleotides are TGTGCCAGCAGCGTAGAAAACACCGGGGAGCTGTTTTTT. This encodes CASSVENTGELFF. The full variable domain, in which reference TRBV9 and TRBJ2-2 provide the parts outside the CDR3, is DSGVTQTPKHLITATGQRVTLRCSPRSGDLSVYWYQQSLDQGLQFLIQYYNGEERAKGNILERFSAQQFPDLHSELNLSSLELGDSALYFCASSVENTGELFFGEGSRLTVL.

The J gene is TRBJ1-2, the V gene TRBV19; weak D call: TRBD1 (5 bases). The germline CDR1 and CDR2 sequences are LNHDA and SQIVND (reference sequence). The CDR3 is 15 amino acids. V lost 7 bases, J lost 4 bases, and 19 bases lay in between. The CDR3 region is CASTRDARPGYGYTF. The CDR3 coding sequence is TGTGCCAGTACGCGGGACGCCCGGCCGGGCTATGGCTACACCTTC. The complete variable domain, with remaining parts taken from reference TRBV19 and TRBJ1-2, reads DGGITQSPKYLFRKEGQNVTLSCEQNLNHDAMYWYRQDPGQGLRLIYYSQIVNDFQKGDIAEGYSVSREKKESFPLTVTSAQKNPTAFYLCASTRDARPGYGYTFGSGTRLTVV.

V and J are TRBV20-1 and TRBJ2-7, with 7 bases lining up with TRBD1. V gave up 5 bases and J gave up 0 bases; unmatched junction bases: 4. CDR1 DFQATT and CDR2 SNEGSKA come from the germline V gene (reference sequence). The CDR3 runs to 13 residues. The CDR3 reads CSAGRTGSYEQYF. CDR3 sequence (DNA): TGCAGTGCTGGACGGACAGGCTCCTACGAGCAGTACTTC.

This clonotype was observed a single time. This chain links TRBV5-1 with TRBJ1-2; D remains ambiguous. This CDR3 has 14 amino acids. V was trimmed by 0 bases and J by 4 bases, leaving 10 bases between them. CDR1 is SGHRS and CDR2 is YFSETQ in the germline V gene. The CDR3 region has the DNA TGCGCCAGCAGCTTGGCCCAGACGGCCTATGGCTACACCTTC. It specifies CASSLAQTAYGYTF.

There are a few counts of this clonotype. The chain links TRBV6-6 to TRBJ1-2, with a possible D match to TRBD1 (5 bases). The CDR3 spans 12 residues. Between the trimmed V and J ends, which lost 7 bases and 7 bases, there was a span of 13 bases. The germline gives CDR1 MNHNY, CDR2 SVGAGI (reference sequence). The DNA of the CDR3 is TGTGCCAGCACTAACCTGGGGGTTGGCTACACCTTC. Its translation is CASTNLGVGYTF.

In DNA form, the CDR3 reads TGTGCCAGCAGCTTAGGTGAACCGGATACGCAGTATTTT. It translates to CASSLGEPDTQYF. The genes are TRBV7-2 and TRBJ2-3, with unresolved D. Germline V gene lookup returns CDR1 SGHTA and CDR2 FQGNSA. V lost 1 base and J 6 bases, leaving 8 bases between the germline ends. CDR3 length: 13 residues. The complete variable domain, with remaining parts taken from reference TRBV7-2 and TRBJ2-3, reads GAGVSQSPSNKVTEKGKDVELRCDPISGHTALYWYRQSLGQGLEFLIYFQGNSAPDKSGLPSDRFSAERTGGSVSTLTIQRTQQEDSAVYLCASSLGEPDTQYFGPGTRLTVL.

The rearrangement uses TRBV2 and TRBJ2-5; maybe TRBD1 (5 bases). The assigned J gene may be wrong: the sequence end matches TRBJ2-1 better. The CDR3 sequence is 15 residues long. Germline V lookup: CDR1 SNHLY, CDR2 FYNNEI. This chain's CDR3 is CASSRQSTAQETQFF. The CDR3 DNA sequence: TGTGCCAGCAGCCGACAGTCTACTGCTCAAGAGACCCAGTTCTTC.

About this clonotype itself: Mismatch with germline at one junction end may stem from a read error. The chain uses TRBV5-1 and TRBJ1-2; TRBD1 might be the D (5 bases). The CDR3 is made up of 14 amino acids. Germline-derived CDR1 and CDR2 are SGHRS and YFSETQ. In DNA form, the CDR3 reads TGCGCCAGAAGCTTGTCGGGGGTATCTGGCGGCTACACCTTC. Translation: CARSLSGVSGGYTF.